Following are 13 T cell receptor beta chains from one sample sequenced in a study of CD8 T cells in ankylosing spondylitis. Using its own MiXCR run on the 5' RACE reads, TCRdb lists one record per CDR3 protein. The repertoire holds roughly 150,000 distinct CDR3 sequences, with 7% to 8% as singletons. Specimen: blood, either unsorted or a sorted T cell fraction (not recorded which). The receptors derive from a female donor with ankylosing spondylitis or in good health (not recorded which).

This clonotype was counted ten times or more. The V call is TRBV30, the J call TRBJ1-1, with D possibly TRBD1 on 5 matching bases. Germline CDR1 reads GTSNPN; CDR2 reads SVGIG (reference sequence). Trimming took 0 bases from V and 4 from J, leaving 9 bases between them. This CDR3 has 13 amino acids. The chain's CDR3 is CAWSVSGGTEAFF. The CDR3 DNA reads as TGTGCCTGGAGTGTTTCGGGGGGCACTGAAGCTTTCTTT.

This clonotype was recorded many times. The V and J genes are TRBV18 and TRBJ1-6; possibly TRBD1 for D (6 bases). V gave up 1 base and J gave up 6 bases, with 13 bases separating them. Germline loops: CDR1 KGHSH, CDR2 LQKENI. The CDR3 is 16 amino acids. CDR3 DNA sequence: TGTGCCAGCTCACCACTCGGACGAGGGGGTAATTCACCCCTCCACTTT. It codes for CASSPLGRGGNSPLHF.

There are many counts of this clonotype. This rearrangement joins TRBV7-9 to TRBJ1-1; possible D gene TRBD1, 6 bases. Germline V lookup: CDR1 SEHNR, CDR2 FQNEAQ (reference sequence). The CDR3 contains 14 residues. V was clipped by 5 bases and J by 2 bases, with 12 bases between them. The CDR3 DNA is TGTGCCAGCAGCCAACCGGGACAAAACACTGAAGCTTTCTTT. The encoded protein is CASSQPGQNTEAFF. Supplemented by reference TRBV7-9 and TRBJ1-1, the full variable domain reads DTGVSQNPRHKITKRGQNVTFRCDPISEHNRLYWYRQTLGQGPEFLTYFQNEAQLEKSRLLSDRFSAERPKGSFSTLEIQRTEQGDSAMYLCASSQPGQNTEAFFGQGTRLTVV.

This clonotype has ten or more counts. The V gene is TRBV15, the J gene TRBJ2-1, with D possibly being TRBD1 or TRBD2 (6 bases each). CDR1 and CDR2 from the germline V gene are LNHNV and YYDKDF (reference sequence). This CDR3 comprises 15 residues. Trimming stripped 3 bases from V and 7 bases from J, with 16 bases between. The CDR3 DNA reads as TGTGCCACCAGCAGTCTGATTGGGGGGCGGAATGAGCAGTTCTTC. Translation: CATSSLIGGRNEQFF.

This clonotype was seen at least ten times. J is TRBJ1-1 and V is TRBV4-1; D is perhaps TRBD1 (6 bases). CDR1 is MGHRA, CDR2 YSYEKL, per germline. V gave up 0 bases and J gave up 0 bases, with 23 bases separating them. The CDR3 sequence is 20 residues long. CDR3 coding DNA: TGCGCCAGCAGCCAAGACTCTAGAAAGGGGGGCGCCGCGATGAACACTGAAGCTTTCTTT. Its protein is CASSQDSRKGGAAMNTEAFF.

This clonotype has ten or more counts. The chain joins TRBV7-8 to TRBJ2-7, with D perhaps TRBD1 (5 bases). CDR1 and CDR2 from the germline V gene are SGHVS and FQNEAQ. With 3 bases removed from V and 2 bases from J, the gap between germline ends came to 8 bases. The CDR3 has 13 amino acids. The CDR3 DNA reads TGTGCCAGCAGCTTGAGACAGCCCTACGAGCAGTACTTC. It specifies CASSLRQPYEQYF. The full variable domain, rest sourced from reference TRBV7-8 and TRBJ2-7, is GAGVSQSPRYKVAKRGQDVALRCDPISGHVSLFWYQQALGQGPEFLTYFQNEAQLDKSGLPSDRFFAERPEGSVSTLKIQRTQQEDSAVYLCASSLRQPYEQYFGPGTRLTVT.

This clonotype appeared many times. The chain carries TRBV12-3 or TRBV12-4 and TRBJ2-1, with 8 bases fitting TRBD1. The V gene end was trimmed by 5 bases and the J gene end by 0 bases; junction bases not matched to a gene: 6. The CDR3 runs 16 residues. The CDR3 loop reads CASSADRASSYNEQFF. The CDR3 nucleotides are TGTGCCAGCAGTGCGGACAGGGCGAGCTCCTACAATGAGCAGTTCTTC.

In this sample, this clonotype turned up many times. This rearrangement joins TRBV20-1 to TRBJ2-3; TRBD2 matches at 8 bases. Germline trimming cut 5 bases from V and 0 bases from J; bases unmatched to any gene: 4. Germline assignment: CDR1 DFQATT and CDR2 SNEGSKA (reference sequence). The CDR3 spans 14 residues. CDR3 sequence reads: CSAFRGGSTDTQYF. The CDR3 DNA is TGCAGTGCTTTCCGGGGGGGCAGCACAGATACGCAGTATTTT.

A single count supports this clonotype. The genes are TRBV9 and TRBJ2-1, with 10 nucleotides matching TRBD2. This CDR3 has 18 residues. Germline CDR1 is SGDLS and CDR2 is YYNGEE. The CDR3 DNA is TGTACCCGCACCTCGTTGGGTAGCGGGGGGTCAGCCTACAATGAGCAGTTCTTC. It yields the protein CTRTSLGSGGSAYNEQFF.

This clonotype was recorded at least ten times. This chain links TRBV15 with TRBJ1-5; D is unresolved. Trimming left V 5 bases short and J 0 bases short, with 14 bases between. The germline V gene has CDR1 LNHNV and CDR2 YYDKDF (reference sequence). This CDR3 is 16 amino acids long. The CDR3 protein is CATSGILAYSNQPQHF. In nucleotides, the CDR3 is TGTGCCACCAGCGGGATACTTGCGTATAGCAATCAGCCCCAGCATTTT.

This clonotype was counted many times. CDR3: CASSSTPDRGRETQYF. As DNA, the CDR3 is TGTGCCAGCAGCTCGACACCCGACAGGGGGCGAGAGACCCAGTACTTC. The genes are TRBV7-2 and TRBJ2-5, with 10 nucleotides matching TRBD1. V gave up 4 bases and J gave up 4 bases; unmatched junction bases: 9. Germline lookup yields CDR1 SGHTA and CDR2 FQGNSA. The CDR3 covers 16 residues.

This clonotype showed up many times. The V and J genes are TRBV5-5 and TRBJ1-1, with 7 bases that match TRBD1. Losses at the gene ends were 4 bases for V and 0 bases for J; bases not matched to a gene: 6. Germline CDR1 reads SGHKS; CDR2 reads YYEKEE (reference sequence). The CDR3 covers 15 residues. The CDR3 DNA reads as TGTGCCAGCAGCCAGGGACAGACCATGAACACTGAAGCTTTCTTT. It yields the protein CASSQGQTMNTEAFF. Full variable domain (remainder filled in from reference TRBV5-5 and TRBJ1-1): DAGVTQSPTHLIKTRGQQVTLRCSPISGHKSVSWYQQVLGQGPQFIFQYYEKEERGRGNFPDRFSARQFPNYSSELNVNALLLGDSALYLCASSQGQTMNTEAFFGQGTRLTVV.

A remark on this clonotype: This sequence may be a read error, since a much larger clone differs from it by one base. This chain links TRBV7-2 with TRBJ2-7; 9 bases match TRBD2. V lost 1 base and J lost 5; bases outside the gene matches: 12. From germline, CDR1 is SGHTA and CDR2 FQGNSA. This CDR3 is built from 17 residues. This chain's CDR3 is CASSLGLAGRLGHEQYF. The CDR3 nucleotides are TGTGCCAGCAGCTTAGGGCTAGCGGGGAGGTTGGGCCACGAGCAGTACTTC. Using reference TRBV7-2 and TRBJ2-7 for the parts outside the CDR3, the full variable domain is GAGVSQSPSNKVTEKGKDVELRCDPISGHTALYWYRQSLGQGLEFLIYFQGNSAPDKSGLPSDRFSAERTGGSVSTLTIQRTQQEDSAVYLCASSLGLAGRLGHEQYFGPGTRLTVT.